A single sample gave rise to the 10 T cell receptor beta chains below, sequenced in a study of lymphopenia after photon versus proton radiotherapy. Generated by immunoSEQ multiplex PCR, the TCRdb table keeps only in-frame clones and is missing some. The table has over 4,500 clones, about 91% seen once. The input for sequencing was peripheral blood, taken from a patient treated with photon-based radiotherapy. The receptor source for this set is an elderly man with cholangiocarcinoma.

The chain recombines TRBV5-1 with TRBJ1-2, with D perhaps matching TRBD1 (6 bases). Per the germline V gene, CDR1 is SGHRS and CDR2 is YFSETQ. V was shortened by 2 bases and J by 8 bases, with 13 bases between the two germline ends. CDR3 length: 13 residues. The CDR3, as DNA: TGCGCCAGCAGCTTTGAACAGGGCCTCGGCTACACCTTC. Its translation is CASSFEQGLGYTF.

This sequence joins TRBV6-6 and TRBJ1-3, with TRBD1 matching 7 bases. The junction had 6 bases not matched to a gene; V was cut back by 6 bases and J by 4 bases. Germline CDR1 MNHNY, CDR2 SVGAGI (reference sequence). CDR3 size: 14 residues. The CDR3 DNA sequence: TGTGCCAGCAGGAAGACAGGGCCAGGAAACACCATATATTTT. Translation: CASRKTGPGNTIYF.

The table lists this clone with a count of one. This chain links TRBV6-5 with TRBJ1-5; D gene unclear. Trimming shortened V by 2 bases and J by 3 bases, and 8 bases separated the two germline ends. The CDR3 covers 14 residues. The germline CDR1 and CDR2 sequences are MNHEY and SVGAGI. CDR3 region: CASSYAGYNQPQHF. The CDR3 bases are TGTGCCAGCAGTTACGCGGGCTACAATCAGCCCCAGCATTTT.

The chain couples TRBV7-9 to TRBJ2-1; D is uncertain. The germline V gene has CDR1 SEHNR and CDR2 FQNEAQ (reference sequence). The CDR3 is 14 amino acids. Trimming took off 1 base at V and 7 bases at J, with 11 bases between the two ends. The CDR3: CASSLVGEGNEQFF. CDR3 nucleotide sequence: TGTGCCAGCAGCTTAGTAGGTGAAGGGAATGAGCAGTTCTTC. The full variable domain, with the rest looked up from reference TRBV7-9 and TRBJ2-1, is DTGVSQNPRHKITKRGQNVTFRCDPISEHNRLYWYRQTLGQGPEFLTYFQNEAQLEKSRLLSDRFSAERPKGSFSTLEIQRTEQGDSAMYLCASSLVGEGNEQFFGPGTRLTVL.

This clone was seen just once. The J gene is TRBJ1-1, the V gene TRBV6-1; D possibly corresponds to TRBD1 (6 bases). The CDR3 consists of 13 residues. Per germline, CDR1 MNHNS and CDR2 SASEGT. The V end was cut by 11 bases, the J end by 3 bases, with 16 bases between. DNA of the CDR3: TGTGCCTCTTGCGCAGGGGCCCACACTGAAGCTTTCTTT. Translation gives CASCAGAHTEAFF.

The V call is TRBV6-5, the J call TRBJ1-2; D is unresolved. In germline, CDR1 is MNHEY, CDR2 SVGAGI. The V end lost 2 bases, the J end lost 4 bases, and 8 bases lay between the germline ends. This CDR3 contains 13 residues. The CDR3 bases are TGTGCCAGCAGTTACCGGGAGGGCTATGGCTACACCTTC. Residues: CASSYREGYGYTF.

J is TRBJ2-3 and V is TRBV5-1, with D unclear. Trimming took 7 bases from V and 2 from J, leaving 14 bases between them. Germline-derived CDR1 and CDR2 are SGHRS and YFSETQ. This CDR3 has 14 amino acids. The CDR3 region is CASGTAGNTDTQYF. The CDR3, as DNA: TGCGCCAGCGGAACCGCAGGCAACACAGATACGCAGTATTTT.

The CDR3 reads CASSIGDGPLYEQYF. CDR3 DNA: TGTGCCAGTAGTATTGGGGACGGACCTTTATACGAGCAGTACTTC. This rearrangement joins TRBV19 to TRBJ2-7; perhaps D is TRBD1 or TRBD2 (5 bases each). The germline gives CDR1 LNHDA, CDR2 SQIVND (reference sequence). Trimming took off 3 bases at V and 4 bases at J, with 16 bases between the two ends. The CDR3 has 15 residues.

The CDR3 region is CASSLKDRDGAGYTF. CDR3 DNA sequence: TGTGCCAGCAGCTTGAAGGACAGGGACGGTGCCGGCTACACCTTC. The rearrangement links TRBV5-4 to TRBJ1-2; 8 bases align to TRBD1. J was trimmed by 8 bases and V by 1 base; bases with no gene match: 10. Germline assignment: CDR1 SGHNT and CDR2 YYREEE (reference sequence). The CDR3 spans 15 residues.

V and J are TRBV28 and TRBJ1-2, with TRBD1 identical over 9 bases. Germline V CDR1 and CDR2: MDHEN, SYDVKM. The trim removed 6 bases at V and 7 bases at J, leaving 9 bases unmatched. CDR3 length equals 14 residues. This chain's CDR3 is CASRSNRGRFGYTF. The CDR3 nucleotides are TGTGCCAGCAGGTCTAACAGGGGGCGGTTTGGCTACACCTTC.